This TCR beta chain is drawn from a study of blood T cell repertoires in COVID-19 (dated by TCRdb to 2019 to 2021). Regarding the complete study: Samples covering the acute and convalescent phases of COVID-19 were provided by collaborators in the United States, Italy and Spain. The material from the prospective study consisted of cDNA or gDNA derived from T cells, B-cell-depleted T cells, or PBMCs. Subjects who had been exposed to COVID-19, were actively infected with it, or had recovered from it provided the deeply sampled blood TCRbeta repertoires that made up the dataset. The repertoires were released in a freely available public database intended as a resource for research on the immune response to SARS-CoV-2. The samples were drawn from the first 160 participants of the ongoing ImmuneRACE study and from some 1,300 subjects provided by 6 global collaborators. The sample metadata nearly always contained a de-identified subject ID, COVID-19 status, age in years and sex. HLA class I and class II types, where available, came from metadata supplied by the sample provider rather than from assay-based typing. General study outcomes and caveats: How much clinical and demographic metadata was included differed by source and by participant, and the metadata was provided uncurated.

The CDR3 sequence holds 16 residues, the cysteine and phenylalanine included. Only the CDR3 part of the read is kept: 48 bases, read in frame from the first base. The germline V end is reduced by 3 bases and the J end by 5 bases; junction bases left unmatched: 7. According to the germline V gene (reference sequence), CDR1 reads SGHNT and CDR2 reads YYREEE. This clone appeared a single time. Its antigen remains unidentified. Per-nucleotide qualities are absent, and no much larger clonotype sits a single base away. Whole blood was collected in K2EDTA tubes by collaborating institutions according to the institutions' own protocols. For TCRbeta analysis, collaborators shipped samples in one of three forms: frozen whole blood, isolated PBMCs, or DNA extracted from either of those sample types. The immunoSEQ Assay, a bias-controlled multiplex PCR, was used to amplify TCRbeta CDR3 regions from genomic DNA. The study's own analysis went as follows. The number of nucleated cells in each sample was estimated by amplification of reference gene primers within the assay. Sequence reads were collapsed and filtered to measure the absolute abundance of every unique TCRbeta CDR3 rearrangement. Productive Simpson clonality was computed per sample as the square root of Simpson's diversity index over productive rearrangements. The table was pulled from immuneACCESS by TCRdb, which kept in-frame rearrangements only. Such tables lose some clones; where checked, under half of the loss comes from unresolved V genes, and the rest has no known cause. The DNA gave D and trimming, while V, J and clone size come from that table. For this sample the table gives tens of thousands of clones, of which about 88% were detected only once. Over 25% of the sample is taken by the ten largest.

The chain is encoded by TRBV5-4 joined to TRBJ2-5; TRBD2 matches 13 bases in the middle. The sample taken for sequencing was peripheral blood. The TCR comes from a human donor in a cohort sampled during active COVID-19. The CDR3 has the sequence CASSSGLAGAGETQYF. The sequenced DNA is TGTGCCAGCAGCTCCGGACTAGCGGGGGCGGGGGAGACCCAGTACTTC.